This T cell receptor (beta chain) was profiled in a study of cytomegalovirus exposure and HLA in healthy donors. As regards this clone: Its antigen is not identified.

V lost 6 bases to trimming and J lost 3 bases; unmatched junction nucleotides: 9. Germline V CDR1 and CDR2: MNHNS, SASEGT. The CDR3 contains 15 residues. General study results and limits: Common viral pathogens (according to a later analysis) appeared linked to several of the most significant clusters.

PCR amplification relied on 60 Vbeta primers (plus 13 Jbeta primers). The repertoire was sequenced with immunoSEQ multiplex PCR; TCRdb's copy has only in-frame clones and lacks some. The sample consists of 90,000 to 100,000 clones, more than 60% of them appearing once. The source is a middle-aged man in good health and CMV-seronegative. Sequencing was done on a sample of PBMCs. The rearrangement joins TRBV6-1 to TRBJ1-2; TRBD1 matches 8 bases. The CDR3 sequence: CASRGWTGIHYGYTF. The CDR3, as DNA: TGTGCCAGCAGGGGATGGACAGGGATACACTATGGCTACACCTTC.